This TCR beta chain was identified in a study of CD8+ T cells in alopecia areata (dated by TCRdb to 2017 to 2018). At the level of the whole study: The study used high-throughput TCRbeta sequencing to examine T cell clonal expansion in alopecia areata, in both the C3H/HeJ mouse model and human patients. Human TCRbeta sequencing covered scalp tissue and sorted CD4+ and CD8+ peripheral blood T cells from patchy and totalis/universalis alopecia areata patients and healthy controls. Scalp clonality was compared across normal scalp (n=4), patchy alopecia areata scalp (n=8), and alopecia totalis/universalis scalp (n=8). RNA came from the PAXgene miRNA kit for fixed scalp, the miRNeasy kit for PBMCs, and the RNeasy kit for mouse skin. immunoSEQ multiplex PCR using 35 Vbeta forward primers and 13 Jbeta reverse primers was used to amplify TCRbeta CDR3 regions. The full study reports these points: Shared TCR sequences between patients were less evident than in mice, which may be partly attributable to HLA diversity in the patient population. Resident alphabeta T cells in normal human skin are also sequenced, complicating scalp TCR repertoire analysis, unlike mouse skin dominated by gammadelta T cells. Lesional scalp, especially in alopecia totalis/universalis, showed higher clonality and more expanded CD8+ clones than normal scalp, suggesting antigenic drive.

After PBMCs were isolated by density centrifugation and stained for CD3, CD4 and CD8, a FACSAria was used to sort CD4+ and CD8+ T cells. Unaffected controls provided scalp biopsies and blood samples. V is pared back by 0 bases and J by 2 bases, with 8 bases lying between the germline termini. The CDR3 has 15 amino acids, counting the end cysteine and phenylalanine. The entry retains the CDR3 DNA only, 45 bases that are in frame from base 1. Looking up the germline V gene yields CDR1 MNHNS and CDR2 SASEGT. Receptor amplification or capture employed the immunoSEQ multiplex PCR assay. RNA was extracted from all samples and reverse transcribed into cDNA as template for TCR sequencing. SuperScript III was used for first-strand cDNA synthesis, primed with a 2:1 mix of oligo-dT and random hexamers. Amplification bias was assessed with a synthetic immune receptor repertoire, and residual bias was removed computationally. The study's processing was this. Raw reads were preprocessed for error removal, and CDR3 was defined according to IMGT conventions as running from the conserved cysteine to phenylalanine. To get clonality, Shannon entropy was normalized by log2 of the number of productive unique TCRs and the result was subtracted from 1. Scalp TCRbeta sequences were cross-referenced with sorted blood CD4 and CD8 repertoires so that the CD4 or CD8 identity of scalp clones could be inferred. TCRdb mirrors the immuneACCESS table, restricted to in-frame sequences. Some clones are absent from its copies; in checked studies, under half trace to an unresolved V gene, and the reason for the others is unknown. D and trimming were read from the DNA, whereas the V and J calls and clone size are those reported in that table. Across this sample there are about 120,000 clones, with 55% to 70% seen only once. The ten most abundant clones make up roughly 2.8% of the sample.

A remark on this clone: Its antigen specificity is not known. One base away there is no much larger clone; base qualities are not given.

This clonotype was obtained from a human donor in good health. Recombination linked TRBV6-1 to TRBJ1-5, with no confident D gene call. Sequenced: CD4+ T cells sorted from blood. DNA sequence: TGTGCCAGCAGTGAAGCAGGGAGCGGCAATCAGCCCCAGCATTTT. It specifies CASSEAGSGNQPQHF.